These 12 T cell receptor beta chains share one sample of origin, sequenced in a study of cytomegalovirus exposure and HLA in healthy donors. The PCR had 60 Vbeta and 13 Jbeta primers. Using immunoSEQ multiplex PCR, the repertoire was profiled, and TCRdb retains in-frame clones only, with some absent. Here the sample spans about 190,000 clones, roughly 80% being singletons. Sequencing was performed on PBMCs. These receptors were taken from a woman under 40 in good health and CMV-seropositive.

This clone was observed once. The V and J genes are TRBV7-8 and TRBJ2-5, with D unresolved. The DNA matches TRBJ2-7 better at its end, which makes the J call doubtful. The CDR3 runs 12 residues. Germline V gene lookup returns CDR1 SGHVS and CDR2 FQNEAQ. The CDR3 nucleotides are TGTGCCAGCAGCCAACACCAGGCCGAGCAGTACTTC. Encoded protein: CASSQHQAEQYF.

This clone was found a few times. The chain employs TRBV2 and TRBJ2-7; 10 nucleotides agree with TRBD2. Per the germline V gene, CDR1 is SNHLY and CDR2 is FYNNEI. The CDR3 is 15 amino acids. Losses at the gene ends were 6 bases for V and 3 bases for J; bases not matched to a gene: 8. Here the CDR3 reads CASSLQGTSVYEQYF. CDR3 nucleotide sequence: TGTGCCAGCAGCTTGCAAGGGACTAGCGTCTACGAGCAGTACTTC.

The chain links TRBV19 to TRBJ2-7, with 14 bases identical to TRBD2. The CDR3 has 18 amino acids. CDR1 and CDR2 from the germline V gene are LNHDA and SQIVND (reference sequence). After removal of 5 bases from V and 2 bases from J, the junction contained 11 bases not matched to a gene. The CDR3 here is CASSWGLAGEGSPYEQYF. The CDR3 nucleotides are TGTGCCAGTAGTTGGGGACTAGCGGGAGAGGGGTCCCCCTACGAGCAGTACTTC.

The CDR3 spells CASSVGVSKYSDTQYF. The CDR3 DNA reads TGTGCCAGCAGCGTAGGGGTTAGCAAATATTCAGATACGCAGTATTTT. V gene TRBV9 combines with J gene TRBJ2-3; D ambiguous. This CDR3 comprises 16 residues. Trimming left V 0 bases short and J 4 bases short, with 15 bases between. Looked up from germline, CDR1 is SGDLS and CDR2 is YYNGEE.

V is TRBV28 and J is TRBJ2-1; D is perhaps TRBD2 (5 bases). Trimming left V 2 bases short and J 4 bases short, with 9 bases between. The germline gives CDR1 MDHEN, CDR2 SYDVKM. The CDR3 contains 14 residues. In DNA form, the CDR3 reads TGTGCCAGCAGTTTAGTAGGAGGATACAATGAGCAGTTCTTC. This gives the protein CASSLVGGYNEQFF.

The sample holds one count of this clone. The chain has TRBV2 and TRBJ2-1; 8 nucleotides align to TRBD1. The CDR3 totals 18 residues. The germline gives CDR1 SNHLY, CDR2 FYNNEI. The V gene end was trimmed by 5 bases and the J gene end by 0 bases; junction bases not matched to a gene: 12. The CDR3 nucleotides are TGTGCCAGCAGTTACGGGACAGGAGGGAGTGGCTCCTACAATGAGCAGTTCTTC. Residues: CASSYGTGGSGSYNEQFF.

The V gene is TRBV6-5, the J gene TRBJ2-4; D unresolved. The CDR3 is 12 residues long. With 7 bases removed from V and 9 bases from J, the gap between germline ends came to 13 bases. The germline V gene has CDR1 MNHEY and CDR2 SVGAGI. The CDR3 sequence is CASTGLSGIQYF. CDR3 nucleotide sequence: TGTGCCAGCACCGGCCTTTCGGGCATTCAGTACTTC.

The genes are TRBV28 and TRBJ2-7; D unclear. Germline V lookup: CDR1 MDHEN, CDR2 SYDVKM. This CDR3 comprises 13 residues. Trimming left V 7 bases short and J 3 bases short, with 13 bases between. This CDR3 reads CASTAGSHYEQYF. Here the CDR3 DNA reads TGTGCCAGCACCGCCGGGTCCCACTACGAGCAGTACTTC.

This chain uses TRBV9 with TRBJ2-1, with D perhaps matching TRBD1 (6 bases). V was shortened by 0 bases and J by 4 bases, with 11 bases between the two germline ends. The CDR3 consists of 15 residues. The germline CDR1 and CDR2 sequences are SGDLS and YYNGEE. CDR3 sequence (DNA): TGTGCCAGCAGCGTAGCAGGGGCCTCTTACAATGAGCAGTTCTTC. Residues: CASSVAGASYNEQFF.

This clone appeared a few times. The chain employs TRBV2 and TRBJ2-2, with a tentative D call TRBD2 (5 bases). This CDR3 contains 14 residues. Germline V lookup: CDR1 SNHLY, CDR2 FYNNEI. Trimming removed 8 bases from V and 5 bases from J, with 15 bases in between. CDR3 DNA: TGTGCCAGCGCCAATTCCCCGGGGACCGGGGAGCTGTTTTTT. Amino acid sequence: CASANSPGTGELFF.

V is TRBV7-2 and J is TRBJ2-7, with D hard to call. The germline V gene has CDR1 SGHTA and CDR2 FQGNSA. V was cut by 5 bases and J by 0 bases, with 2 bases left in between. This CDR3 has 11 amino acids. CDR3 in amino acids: CASSLSYEQYF. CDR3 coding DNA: TGTGCCAGCAGCCTCTCCTACGAGCAGTACTTC.

CDR3 DNA: TGTGCCAGCAGCGCCAGAACCGGGTGGGACACTGAAGCTTTCTTT. Translating it yields CASSARTGWDTEAFF. This sequence joins TRBV7-9 and TRBJ1-1; no definite D call. This CDR3 region has 15 residues. Trimming left V 5 bases short and J 3 bases short, with 16 bases between. CDR1 and CDR2 (germline): SEHNR, FQNEAQ (reference sequence).